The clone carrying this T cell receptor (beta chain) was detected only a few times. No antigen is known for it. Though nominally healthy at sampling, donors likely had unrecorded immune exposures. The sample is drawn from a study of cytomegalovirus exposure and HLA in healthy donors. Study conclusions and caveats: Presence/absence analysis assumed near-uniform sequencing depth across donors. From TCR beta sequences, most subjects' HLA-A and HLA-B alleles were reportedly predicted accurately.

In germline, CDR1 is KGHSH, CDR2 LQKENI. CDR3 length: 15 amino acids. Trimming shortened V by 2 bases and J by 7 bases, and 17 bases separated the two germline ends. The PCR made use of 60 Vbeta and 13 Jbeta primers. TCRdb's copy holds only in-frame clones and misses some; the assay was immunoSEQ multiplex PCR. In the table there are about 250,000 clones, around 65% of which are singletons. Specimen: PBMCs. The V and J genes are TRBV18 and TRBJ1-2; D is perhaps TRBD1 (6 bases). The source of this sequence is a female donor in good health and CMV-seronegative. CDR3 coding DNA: TGTGCCAGCTCACCAAGTCAAACAGGGACCCGTGGCTACACCTTC. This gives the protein CASSPSQTGTRGYTF.